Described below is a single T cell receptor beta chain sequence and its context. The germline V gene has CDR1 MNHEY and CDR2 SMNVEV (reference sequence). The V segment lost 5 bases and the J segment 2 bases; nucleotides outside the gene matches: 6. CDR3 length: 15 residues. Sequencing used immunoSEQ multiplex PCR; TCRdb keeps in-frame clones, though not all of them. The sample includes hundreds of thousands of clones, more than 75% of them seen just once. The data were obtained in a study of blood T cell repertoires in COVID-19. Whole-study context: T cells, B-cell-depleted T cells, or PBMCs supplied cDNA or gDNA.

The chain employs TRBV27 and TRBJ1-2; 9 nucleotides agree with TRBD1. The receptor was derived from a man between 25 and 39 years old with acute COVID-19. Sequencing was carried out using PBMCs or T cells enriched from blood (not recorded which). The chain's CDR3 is CASSVTGGVNYGYTF. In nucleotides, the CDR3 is TGTGCCAGCAGTGTTACAGGGGGCGTGAACTATGGCTACACCTTC.